The sequence of this T cell receptor (beta chain) was determined in a study of blood T cell repertoires in COVID-19. In the study overall: Specimens from acute and convalescent COVID-19 originated in the United States, Italy and Spain. The cDNA or gDNA used as material had been derived from T cells, B-cell-depleted T cells, or PBMCs.

Authors' processing steps: The assay estimated nucleated cells by amplifying reference gene primers. Profiled with immunoSEQ multiplex PCR; TCRdb holds only in-frame clones, not every one. The D gene and trimming were derived from the DNA, and the V and J assignments and clone size from that table. The data hold fewer than 250,000 clones, with approximately 90% observed a single time. Seattle patients were enrolled while actively infected and followed longitudinally. The sequenced material came from peripheral blood. This clonotype originated in a man in his sixties with COVID-19, enrolled during active disease.

DNA for the CDR3: TGTGCCAGCATTCTGGGGGGACAGGGGGTGTGGGGCTACACCTTC. This translates into CASILGGQGVWGYTF. The chain is built from TRBV6-5 and TRBJ1-2; 11 bases agree with TRBD1. Losses at the gene ends were 7 bases for V and 8 bases for J; bases not matched to a gene: 12. There are 15 residues in the CDR3. In germline, CDR1 is MNHEY, CDR2 SVGAGI.